This T cell receptor beta chain is drawn from a study of blood T cell repertoires in COVID-19 (dated by TCRdb to about 2020). Describing the broader study: Samples from collaborators originated in the United States, Italy and Spain and spanned both the acute and convalescent phases of COVID-19. The prospective study material was composed of cDNA or gDNA derived from T cells, B-cell-depleted T cells, or PBMCs. Deeply sampled blood TCRbeta repertoires from subjects exposed to, actively infected with, or recovered from COVID-19 were included in the dataset. The repertoires were made available in a free public database intended to serve as a resource for research on the immune response to SARS-CoV-2. The samples were drawn from two sources: the first 160 participants of the ongoing ImmuneRACE study, and 1,000 to 1,500 subjects contributed by 6 global collaborators. Nearly every sample came with metadata listing a de-identified subject ID, COVID-19 status, age in years and sex. Where HLA class I and class II types were available, the types were taken from metadata supplied by the sample provider, not from assay-based typing.

Study-wide conclusions, independent of this receptor: The amount of clinical and demographic metadata varied by source and participant and was provided uncurated.

Collaborating institutions collected whole blood in K2EDTA tubes following their own protocols. Collaborator samples were shipped for TCRbeta analysis as frozen whole blood, isolated PBMCs, or DNA extracted from either sample type. To note about this clone: The antigen this receptor binds is unknown. No much larger clone is present one base from it, and per-base qualities are unavailable.

Relative to germline, V is missing 1 base and J is missing 5 bases, with 12 bases of the junction outside any gene match. CDR1 SGHTA and CDR2 FQGTGA were looked up in the germline V gene. Spanning cysteine to phenylalanine, the CDR3 consists of 18 amino acids. Of all the DNA, just the CDR3 is kept, 54 bases in frame from base 1. The immunoSEQ Assay, a bias-controlled multiplex PCR, was used to amplify TCRbeta CDR3 regions from genomic DNA. Regarding the original processing steps: The number of nucleated cells in each sample was estimated from the amplification of reference gene primers within the assay. To quantify the absolute abundance of each unique TCRbeta CDR3 rearrangement, sequence reads were collapsed and filtered. Productive Simpson clonality was computed per sample as the square root of Simpson's diversity index over productive rearrangements. In TCRdb, the immuneACCESS table is reduced to in-frame sequences with V and J assigned. These tables do not hold every clone; where another copy was compared, an unresolved V gene accounts for under half, and the others remain unexplained. The D gene and trimming were derived from the DNA, and the V and J assignments and clone size from that table. A total of just under 90,000 clones appear in this sample, roughly 88% of them only once. Roughly 2.8% of the sample rests with the top ten.

The TCR was taken from a woman older than 75 with acute or convalescent COVID-19. Sequenced: peripheral blood. The rearrangement joined TRBV7-3 to TRBJ2-1, and 9 junction bases match TRBD2. CDR3 reads: CASSLRDPSGIIHNEQFF. The DNA reads TGTGCCAGCAGCTTAAGGGACCCTAGCGGGATTATCCACAATGAGCAGTTCTTC.